The TCR beta chain under discussion was sequenced for a study of OX40 agonist ivuxolimab in advanced cancers. This clone appeared once. Germline CDR1 reads SGHAT; CDR2 reads FQNNGV. The CDR3 loop spans 12 amino acids. Trimming removed 11 bases from V and 8 bases from J, with 18 bases in between. TCRdb's copy holds only in-frame clones and misses some; the assay was immunoSEQ multiplex PCR. The repertoire holds approximately 64,000 clones, approximately 80% seen once, with 0.65% to 0.85% in the top ten. The chain employs TRBV11-2 and TRBJ1-2; D is ambiguous. Specimen: CD4+ or CD8+ T cells sorted from blood, collected in a trial of the OX40 agonist ivuxolimab. The sequence was collected from an adult with an advanced solid tumor such as melanoma, head and neck, liver or kidney cancer. CDR3 protein: CASAQGWRGYTF. In DNA form, the CDR3 reads TGTGCCTCTGCCCAAGGGTGGAGGGGCTACACCTTC.